The clone carrying this T cell receptor (beta chain) was seen many times. Antigen unknown. As for the cDNA, it was generated by 5'RACE with 10-nucleotide random UMIs. Every sequencing run drew on 15-18 subjects and yielded over 180 million TCR-beta sequences. TCRdb fed the 5' RACE reads into MiXCR, producing one record per CDR3 protein. This sample yields tens of thousands of distinct CDR3 sequences, of which about 2.5% are seen a single time; less than 3% belongs to the top ten. Deletions cut 4 bases from V and 1 base from J, with 23 bases between. Germline V gives CDR1 SGHRS, CDR2 YFSETQ. The CDR3 covers 19 residues. These data are taken from a study of neurological immune-mediated disorders. Study results and limitations: CDR3 amino acid sequences found in expanded clones were never shared across subjects, suggesting private repertoires in all groups.

It was from 2 million PBMCs stored at -80 C that the unsorted libraries were obtained. This sequence was found in a man aged 45-65 years with multiple sclerosis. Sequences were obtained from PBMCs. J is TRBJ1-4 and V is TRBV5-1; D may be TRBD1 (6 bases). CDR3 nucleotides: TGCGCCAGCAGCCCTCATGGGGGGGAGACAGGAGAAACTAATGAAAAACTGTTTTTT. Translated: CASSPHGGETGETNEKLFF.